These T cell receptor beta chains were read from a single sample in a study of T cell responses to AZD1222 COVID-19 vaccine. Assay: immunoSEQ multiplex PCR; the TCRdb copy retains only in-frame clones and omits some. The sample has around 150,000 clones; over 85% are singletons. Sample: peripheral blood, taken 28 days after the second AZD1222 dose. The receptor set was obtained from an adult who received the AZD1222 COVID-19 vaccine. Each CDR3 is given with its conserved first and last residue. A D gene is named only where the DNA matches it firmly. Some rows have no size entry. The others give once, few or many, or a class for an expanded clone.

D	V	size	J	DNA	CDR3
.	TRBV19	.	TRBJ1-6	TGTGCCAGTAGTGCCCGCCGGGACTATAATTCACCCCTCCACTTT	CASSARRDYNSPLHF
TRBD1	TRBV10-3	.	TRBJ1-6	TGTGCCATCAGTCGGACTAAGGCTTTTGGGGACAGGGATAATTCACCCCTCCACTTT	CAISRTKAFGDRDNSPLHF
TRBD1	TRBV28	.	TRBJ1-1	TGTGCCAGCAGTTTATCTTTGACAGGGGTCACTGAAGCTTTCTTT	CASSLSLTGVTEAFF
TRBD2	TRBV6-1	few	TRBJ2-3	TGTGCCAGCAGTGGCCCTCCGGGCGGGGGGCACGTAGATACGCAGTATTTT	CASSGPPGGGHVDTQYF
.	TRBV12-3/TRBV12-4	.	TRBJ1-2	TGTGCCAGCAGTACGGAGAGGGGTGATGGCTACACCTTC	CASSTERGDGYTF
.	TRBV15	.	TRBJ1-1	TGTGCCACCAGCAGAGACACCAGCCTGAGTGCAGTTGAAAACACTGAAGCTTTCTTT	CATSRDTSLSAVENTEAFF
.	TRBV5-1	.	TRBJ1-4	TGCGCCAGCAGCAACGGACAGTTAAATGAAAAACTGTTTTTT	CASSNGQLNEKLFF
.	TRBV19	.	TRBJ1-4	TGTGCCAGTAGTCAAAGGAGAACTAATGAAAAACTGTTTTTT	CASSQRRTNEKLFF
.	TRBV10-1	.	TRBJ1-4	TGCGCCAGCTTTGGGGAGAGTAGGCGGCAAGAACTGTTTTTT	CASFGESRRQELFF
TRBD1	TRBV9	.	TRBJ1-3	TGTGCCAGCAGCGTCACAGGGGGGTCTGGAAACACCATATATTTT	CASSVTGGSGNTIYF
.	TRBV19	.	TRBJ1-1	TGTGCCAGTAGTATAACAGCGAACACTGAAGCTTTCTTT	CASSITANTEAFF
.	TRBV10-3	.	TRBJ2-1	TGTGCCATCAGGGGCGGGGACAGCTCCTACAATGAGCAGTTCTTC	CAIRGGDSSYNEQFF
.	TRBV3-1/TRBV3-2	.	TRBJ1-5	TGTGCCAGCAGTAACTCGGGGCAGCGTATGAATCAGCCCCAGCATTTT	CASSNSGQRMNQPQHF
.	TRBV2	.	TRBJ2-1	TGTGCCAGCAGTAGGACGAGATCAAGTTTCGACAATGAGCAGTTCTTC	CASSRTRSSFDNEQFF
TRBD2	TRBV11-2	.	TRBJ2-1	TGTGCCAGCAGCTTAGATGTGGAAGCGGGGTTTACCTACAATGAGCAGTTCTTC	CASSLDVEAGFTYNEQFF
.	TRBV7-8	.	TRBJ1-1	TGTGCCAGCAGCCGACAGGTGATCACTGAAGCTTTCTTT	CASSRQVITEAFF
.	TRBV5-1	.	TRBJ1-1	TGCGCCAGCAGCTTAACAGTTGTTGGTTTAGGAAACACTGAAGCTTTCTTT	CASSLTVVGLGNTEAFF
.	TRBV6-5	.	TRBJ1-2	TGTGCCAGTGGGGGGCTCGGCTATGGCTACACCTTC	CASGGLGYGYTF
.	TRBV6-5	.	TRBJ2-1	TGTGCCACTGCCTCCAACAATGAGCAGTTCTTC	CATASNNEQFF
.	TRBV5-4	.	TRBJ2-3	TGTGCCAGCAGCTTGGGGGTGGATACGCAGTATTTT	CASSLGVDTQYF
TRBD2	TRBV5-4	.	TRBJ2-3	TGTGCCAGCAGCTTTGGGCTAGCGGGAGCAGATACGCAGTATTTT	CASSFGLAGADTQYF
TRBD1	TRBV18	once	TRBJ1-2	TGTGCCAGCTCACCGGGGACAGACCATGGCTACACCTTC	CASSPGTDHGYTF
TRBD1	TRBV2	.	TRBJ1-1	TGTGCCAGCGCGGGGAGGGGGCGGAACACTGAAGCTTTCTTT	CASAGRGRNTEAFF
.	TRBV5-1	.	TRBJ2-1	TGCGCCAGCAGCTTGGACTCACTAGGACTAAATGAGCAGTTCTTC	CASSLDSLGLNEQFF
.	TRBV11-2	.	TRBJ2-1	TGTGCCAGCAGTCAAGAGTACAATGAGCAGTTCTTC	CASSQEYNEQFF
.	TRBV12-3/TRBV12-4	.	TRBJ1-1	TGTGCCAGCAGCCTAGGACCTGAAGCTTTCTTT	CASSLGPEAFF
.	TRBV30	.	TRBJ1-1	TGTGCCTGGAGTGTACTTCTGGGGGAAAGTCTTCGGACTGAAGCTTTCTTT	CAWSVLLGESLRTEAFF
.	TRBV7-2	.	TRBJ2-3	TGTGCCAGCAGCTTAGCGGGACTGAATACGCAGTATTTT	CASSLAGLNTQYF
TRBD1	TRBV4-1	.	TRBJ1-4	TGCGCCAGCACGACAGGGTCTAATGAAAAACTGTTTTTT	CASTTGSNEKLFF
.	TRBV5-6	.	TRBJ2-4	TGTGCCAGCAGCCCGGGTCCTGGTGGGAACATTCAGTACTTC	CASSPGPGGNIQYF
.	TRBV10-1	.	TRBJ2-2	TGCGCCAGCAGTGGGACAGCCACCGGGGAGCTGTTTTTT	CASSGTATGELFF
.	TRBV9	once	TRBJ1-6	TGTGCCAGCAGCGTAGAGAGTACTTCACCCCTCCACTTT	CASSVESTSPLHF
TRBD1	TRBV10-3	.	TRBJ1-2	TGTGCCATCAGTGACGGGACAGGGTATGGCTACACCTTC	CAISDGTGYGYTF
.	TRBV4-2	.	TRBJ1-5	TGTGCCAGCAGCTCCACAGGATCGGATCAGCCCCAGCATTTT	CASSSTGSDQPQHF
.	TRBV30	.	TRBJ1-2	TGTGCCTGGGGCGCCACCAGGGGTGGCTACACCTTC	CAWGATRGGYTF
TRBD2	TRBV5-1	.	TRBJ2-7	TGCGCCAGCAGCTTGGGGACTAGCGGGGTCGCGGGTGGAGACGAGCAGTACTTC	CASSLGTSGVAGGDEQYF
TRBD2	TRBV18	.	TRBJ2-1	TGTGCCAGCTCACCAACGGGACTAGCCAATGAGCAGTTCTTC	CASSPTGLANEQFF
TRBD1	TRBV19	.	TRBJ1-2	TGTGCCAGTAGGCCGGGACAGGGGTATGGCTACACCTTC	CASRPGQGYGYTF
.	TRBV28	.	TRBJ2-1	TGTGCCAGCAGTTTGTGGGCGGGGACCTACAATGAGCAGTTCTTC	CASSLWAGTYNEQFF
TRBD2	TRBV27	.	TRBJ2-3	TGTGCCAGCAGATTACTAGCGGGGGAGGGTACGCAGTATTTT	CASRLLAGEGTQYF
TRBD1	TRBV2	.	TRBJ2-2	TGTGCCAGCAGTGGGACAGGGAGTAACACCGGGGAGCTGTTTTTT	CASSGTGSNTGELFF
.	TRBV28	.	TRBJ1-2	TGTGCCAGCAGTACAGCCTTCTATGGCTACACCTTC	CASSTAFYGYTF
.	TRBV7-9	.	TRBJ2-3	TGTGCCAGCAGCTTAGTATCGGATACGCAGTATTTT	CASSLVSDTQYF
.	TRBV5-1	.	TRBJ1-2	TGCGCCAGCAGCTTGGGGGGCAGGGAGGATGGCTACACCTTC	CASSLGGREDGYTF
TRBD2	TRBV5-1	.	TRBJ2-1	TGCGCCAGCAGCTTACGCGGGGGGGCCTACAATGAGCAGTTCTTC	CASSLRGGAYNEQFF
.	TRBV12-3/TRBV12-4	.	TRBJ1-1	TGTGCCAGCAGTTCCGGGAAGAACACTGAAGCTTTCTTT	CASSSGKNTEAFF